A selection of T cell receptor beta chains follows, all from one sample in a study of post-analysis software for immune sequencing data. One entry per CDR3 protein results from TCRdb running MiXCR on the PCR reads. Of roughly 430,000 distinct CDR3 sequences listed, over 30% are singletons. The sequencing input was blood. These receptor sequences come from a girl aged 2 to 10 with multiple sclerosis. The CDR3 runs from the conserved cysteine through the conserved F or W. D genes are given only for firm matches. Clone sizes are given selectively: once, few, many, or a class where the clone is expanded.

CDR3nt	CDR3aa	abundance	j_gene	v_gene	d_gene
TGCGCCAGCAGCCAAGATCGGGCTGGTGGCCCCCAAGAGACCCAGTACTTC	CASSQDRAGGPQETQYF	NA	TRBJ2-5	TRBV4-1	NA
TGTGCCAGCAGCGTAAACGCGGGAGTGGGAGATACGCAGTATTTT	CASSVNAGVGDTQYF	once	TRBJ2-3	TRBV9	TRBD2
TGTGCCAGCAGTGTACGGGTGTCCTCTCAGCCCCAGCATTTT	CASSVRVSSQPQHF	NA	TRBJ1-5	TRBV2	NA
TGCGCCAGCTCCGGGACAGGGCGGGAGGGCCAACGTTTCGGGCAGTTCTTC	CASSGTGREGQRFGQFF	few	TRBJ2-1	TRBV5-1	NA
TGTGCCAGCAGTGCAGGGGGAACTAATGAAAAACTGTTTTTT	CASSAGGTNEKLFF	NA	TRBJ1-4	TRBV28	TRBD1
TGTGCCAGCAGCGTAAGCAGGGAGGAGACCCAGTACTTC	CASSVSREETQYF	once	TRBJ2-5	TRBV9	NA
TGCGCCAGCAGCTGGGGACAGACACGCAACGAGCAGTACTTC	CASSWGQTRNEQYF	few	TRBJ2-7	TRBV4-3	TRBD1
TGTGCCAGCAGTTTGGTTGCTCAGCCCCAGCATTTT	CASSLVAQPQHF	few	TRBJ1-5	TRBV12-3/TRBV12-4	NA
TGTGCCAGCGGAGTGAGGCGGGGACGGAAGCTTAACTATGGCTACACCTTC	CASGVRRGRKLNYGYTF	NA	TRBJ1-2	TRBV21-1	NA
TGCGCCAGCAGCAAAGGACAGGCGCCCTACGAGCAGTACTTC	CASSKGQAPYEQYF	NA	TRBJ2-7	TRBV5-1	TRBD1
TGTGCCAGCACCTGGATTAGCGGAAACAATGAGCAGTTCTTC	CASTWISGNNEQFF	NA	TRBJ2-1	TRBV6-2/TRBV6-3	NA
TGTGCCAGCAGGAGGGACCTAAATTCACCCCTCCACTTT	CASRRDLNSPLHF	NA	TRBJ1-6	TRBV27	NA
TGCGCCAGCAGCAGACTTCGGGAGGGGGGATACACTGAAGCTTTCTTT	CASSRLREGGYTEAFF	NA	TRBJ1-1	TRBV5-1	NA
TGTGCCAGCAGCTTCGGACAGGGAGCAAATGAGCAGTTCTTC	CASSFGQGANEQFF	few	TRBJ2-1	TRBV13	TRBD1
TGCGCCAGTAGCCAAGCTCCCGGTCCCGCCCGAGGTCAGCCCCAGCATTTT	CASSQAPGPARGQPQHF	few	TRBJ1-5	TRBV4-1	NA
TGTGCCAGCAGGGGACAGGGGGAAAACATTCAGTACTTC	CASRGQGENIQYF	once	TRBJ2-4	TRBV28	TRBD1
TGTGCCAGCAGTATAAAGGGGGCCTTATACAATGAGCAGTTCTTC	CASSIKGALYNEQFF	NA	TRBJ2-1	TRBV28	TRBD1
TGTGCCAGCAGGACAGGGGACAAGCTAGGCTACACCTTC	CASRTGDKLGYTF	once	TRBJ1-2	TRBV25-1	TRBD1
TGCAGCGTTGAAGGGGATCAACGGGTGTATTTT	CSVEGDQRVYF	few	TRBJ2-3	TRBV29-1	NA
TGTGCCAGCAGACTGCAGGCAGTCTACGAGCAGTACTTC	CASRLQAVYEQYF	NA	TRBJ2-7	TRBV28	NA
TGTGCCAGCAGCGGGGGGATTCTAGCACCCTACAATGAGCAGTTCTTC	CASSGGILAPYNEQFF	once	TRBJ2-1	TRBV9	NA
TGCAGTGCTAGAGATTGGAGCCCAGAATTTGACAATGAGCAGTTCTTC	CSARDWSPEFDNEQFF	few	TRBJ2-1	TRBV20-1	NA
TGTGCCAGCAGTTTATCGGCCTCGGATACGCAGTATTTT	CASSLSASDTQYF	few	TRBJ2-3	TRBV27	NA
TGTGCCAGCAAGCCTAAGGGGGGACTAGCGGGACAAGAGACCCAGTACTTC	CASKPKGGLAGQETQYF	NA	TRBJ2-5	TRBV27	TRBD2
TGCAGCGTCTTCACAGGGAACAGCAATCAGCCCCAGCATTTT	CSVFTGNSNQPQHF	NA	TRBJ1-5	TRBV29-1	NA
TGCGCCAGCAGCCAAGGCGAGGGTTTCGGCTATGGCTACACCTTC	CASSQGEGFGYGYTF	few	TRBJ1-2	TRBV4-3	NA
TGTGCCAGCAGTGACCAGCGGGGGCTACAAGAGACCCAGTACTTC	CASSDQRGLQETQYF	NA	TRBJ2-5	TRBV12-3/TRBV12-4	TRBD2
TGCGCCAGCAGCCAAGAATTAGGCGGAGAGACCCAGTACTTC	CASSQELGGETQYF	NA	TRBJ2-5	TRBV4-3	NA
TGTGCCAGCAGTTACGACAGAACCTTCTACAATGAGCAGTTCTTC	CASSYDRTFYNEQFF	few	TRBJ2-1	TRBV6-2/TRBV6-3	NA
TGTGCCAGCAGCCGAGAGTGGCTAGCGGGAGGCTACGAGCAGTACTTC	CASSREWLAGGYEQYF	NA	TRBJ2-7	TRBV4-2	TRBD2
TGCGCCAGCAGCCAAGTCGTCCTAGCGGGACGCACAGATACGCAGTATTTT	CASSQVVLAGRTDTQYF	NA	TRBJ2-3	TRBV4-1	TRBD2
TGTGCCATCAGTGAGTCGACCCACAGGGTGAACACTGAAGCTTTCTTT	CAISESTHRVNTEAFF	NA	TRBJ1-1	TRBV10-3	NA
TGCGCCAGCAGTGAGAGGGACAGAGCTAACACAGATACGCAGTATTTT	CASSERDRANTDTQYF	few	TRBJ2-3	TRBV10-2	TRBD1
TGTGCCAGCGGGACAGGGGGCACCAAAAACATTCAGTACTTC	CASGTGGTKNIQYF	NA	TRBJ2-4	TRBV28	TRBD1
TGTGCCAGCAGCCAGCAACTAGTGGGGACAGATACGCAGTATTTT	CASSQQLVGTDTQYF	NA	TRBJ2-3	TRBV14	NA
TGTGCCAGCAGTTTAGCTGGTAGGATCAATCAGCCCCAGCATTTT	CASSLAGRINQPQHF	NA	TRBJ1-5	TRBV12-3/TRBV12-4	NA
TGTGCCAGCAGTTTATTCGGCTACCGATCTGGAAACACCATATATTTT	CASSLFGYRSGNTIYF	NA	TRBJ1-3	TRBV28	NA
TGTGCCAGCAGCCTTGTCCTCGGGATTTCAGATACGCAGTATTTT	CASSLVLGISDTQYF	NA	TRBJ2-3	TRBV5-1	NA
TGTGCCACCAGTGATTTGCTCTTCACAGATACGCAGTATTTT	CATSDLLFTDTQYF	few	TRBJ2-3	TRBV24-1	NA
TGTGCCAGCAGCACAAGGGTTGGCTACACCTTC	CASSTRVGYTF	NA	TRBJ1-2	TRBV28	NA
TGTGCCAGCAGTTGTCCCGAGCAGTACTTC	CASSCPEQYF	NA	TRBJ2-7	TRBV27	NA